One sample yielded the 18 T cell receptor beta chains listed below, sequenced in a study of blood T cells in healthy people across ages. A second PCR of roughly 7 to 11 cycles used a sample-barcoded 5' primer and a J-beta primer mix. Via MiXCR, TCRdb re-called the 5' RACE reads, giving one row per CDR3 protein. The sample gives 380,000 or so distinct CDR3 sequences, more than 45% of which show up once; over 40% is in the top ten. The sample taken for sequencing was blood. These receptors originate from a man aged 55 to 70 in good health.

This clonotype occurred a few times. The J gene is TRBJ2-7, the V gene TRBV29-1; D call uncertain. This CDR3 is built from 14 residues. V lost 4 bases to trimming and J lost 3 bases, with 16 bases between them. Germline values: CDR1 SQVTM, CDR2 ANQGSEA. CDR3: CSVGGMDHRYEQYF. The CDR3 region has the DNA TGCAGCGTTGGTGGTATGGACCACCGCTACGAGCAGTACTTC.

The chain joins TRBV20-1 to TRBJ2-3; 8 bases line up with TRBD2. This CDR3 is built from 14 residues. Germline V lookup: CDR1 DFQATT, CDR2 SNEGSKA (reference sequence). The junction had 6 bases not matched to a gene; V was cut back by 4 bases and J by 3 bases. CDR3: CSAIGLAWTDTQYF. As DNA, the CDR3 is TGCAGTGCTATCGGACTAGCTTGGACAGATACGCAGTATTTT.

The gene calls are TRBV20-1 and TRBJ2-7; 15 bases line up with TRBD2. The DNA matches TRBJ2-4 better at its end, which makes the J call doubtful. Germline V gene lookup returns CDR1 DFQATT and CDR2 SNEGSKA (reference sequence). This CDR3 contains 16 residues. In nucleotides, the CDR3 is TGCAGTGCTCTTGCCGGGACTAGCGGGGGGCGGGGCATTCAGTACTTC. It yields the protein CSALAGTSGGRGIQYF.

V and J are TRBV7-2 and TRBJ1-1; TRBD1 agrees at 7 bases. CDR1 SGHTA and CDR2 FQGNSA come from the germline V gene. The CDR3 is made up of 13 amino acids. With V trimmed by 5 bases and J by 11 bases, 11 bases remained unmatched. In nucleotides, the CDR3 is TGTGCCAGCAGCCCAGGGGGGGCCCCTAGGGCTTTCTTT. It is translated as CASSPGGAPRAFF.

The sample holds many counts of this clonotype. V gene TRBV29-1 combines with J gene TRBJ2-7; 8 bases line up with TRBD2. The CDR3 extends over 15 amino acids. Germline CDR1 is SQVTM and CDR2 is ANQGSEA. With 4 bases clipped from V and 5 bases from J, the junction kept 13 bases outside the gene matches. CDR3 loop: CSVGSGGSGTHEQYF. Written as DNA, the CDR3 is TGCAGCGTTGGGTCGGGGGGTAGCGGGACCCACGAGCAGTACTTC.

This rearrangement joins TRBV7-2 to TRBJ2-2; a weak D match, TRBD1 (6 bases). CDR3 length equals 14 residues. The V and J ends lost 7 bases and 2 bases respectively, with 11 bases between them. CDR1 and CDR2 (germline): SGHTA, FQGNSA. The DNA of the CDR3 is TGTGCCAGCACCGGACAGTTCAACACCGGGGAGCTGTTTTTT. Its protein is CASTGQFNTGELFF.

This clonotype has a single count. The V call is TRBV29-1, the J call TRBJ2-4; D might be TRBD2 (7 bases). Gene TRBJ2-5 matches the end of the DNA better, so the J call may be wrong. This CDR3 contains 15 residues. Germline-derived CDR1 and CDR2 are SQVTM and ANQGSEA. The CDR3 loop is CSVEEIGAGAKTQYF. CDR3 sequence (DNA): TGCAGCGTTGAAGAAATCGGGGCGGGGGCGAAGACCCAGTACTTC.

This chain joins TRBV20-1 and TRBJ1-4; TRBD1 might be the D (5 bases). This CDR3 is built from 15 residues. Trimming pared 3 bases from V and 2 bases from J, leaving 13 bases between. From germline, CDR1 is DFQATT and CDR2 SNEGSKA (reference sequence). CDR3 in DNA: TGCAGTGCTAGTCCCGGTCGGGGCACTAATGAAAAACTGTTTTTT. Translation: CSASPGRGTNEKLFF.

A note on this clonotype: At one end, the junction sequence differs from germline, possibly due to a read error. The V call is TRBV28, the J call TRBJ1-5; D is unclear. The CDR3 covers 14 residues. Germline CDR1 and CDR2: MDHEN and SYDVKM. The CDR3 protein is CTSSLSYSNQPQHF. For the CDR3, the DNA is TGTACCAGCAGTTTATCTTATAGCAATCAGCCCCAGCATTTT.

The chain carries TRBV4-3 and TRBJ1-1; D is ambiguous. The V and J ends lost 0 bases and 6 bases respectively, with 14 bases between them. CDR1 is LGHNA, CDR2 YSLEER, per germline. This CDR3 contains 15 residues. DNA for the CDR3: TGCGCCAGCAGCCAAGATTTGGGAGCTGGAGCTGAAGCTTTCTTT. The encoded protein is CASSQDLGAGAEAFF.

The CDR3: CASSQGGVQNEQYF. DNA for the CDR3: TGTGCCAGCAGCCAAGGAGGCGTCCAAAACGAGCAGTACTTC. V usage is TRBV4-2 and J usage is TRBJ2-7; D ambiguous. Trimming stripped 1 base from V and 5 bases from J, with 12 bases between. The CDR3 has 14 residues. Germline CDR1 reads LGHNA; CDR2 reads YNFKEQ.

The rearrangement links TRBV27 to TRBJ2-5; D gene ambiguous. The CDR3 spans 13 residues. Trimming removed 6 bases at V and 5 bases at J, with 13 bases between. The germline gives CDR1 MNHEY, CDR2 SMNVEV (reference sequence). The CDR3 spells CASRLGWTETQYF. Written as DNA, the CDR3 is TGTGCCAGCAGACTCGGGTGGACGGAGACCCAGTACTTC.

The J gene is TRBJ1-2, the V gene TRBV5-5, with 9 bases identical to TRBD1. This CDR3 region has 15 residues. The V gene end was trimmed by 4 bases and the J gene end by 0 bases; junction bases not matched to a gene: 4. The germline V gene has CDR1 SGHKS and CDR2 YYEKEE (reference sequence). The CDR3 region is CASSVGQGSNYGYTF. Written as DNA, the CDR3 is TGTGCCAGCAGCGTGGGACAGGGTTCTAACTATGGCTACACCTTC.

The chain is built from TRBV21-1 and TRBJ2-3; the DNA was not compared with TRBD1, the D call given in the table. TRBV21-1 has pseudogene status. The CDR3 sequence is 15 residues long. As DNA, the CDR3 is TGTGCCGGCGGCCCGTGGGACAGGGTCACAGATACGCAGTATTTT. It codes for CAGGPWDRVTDTQYF.

J is TRBJ2-7 and V is TRBV7-9; tentatively, D is TRBD2 (5 bases). The V end lost 5 bases, the J end lost 4 bases, and 12 bases lay between the germline ends. From germline, CDR1 is SEHNR and CDR2 FQNEAQ (reference sequence). There are 13 residues in the CDR3. The CDR3 sequence: CASSPRSGYEQYF. The DNA of the CDR3 is TGTGCCAGCAGCCCGAGGTCGGGGTACGAGCAGTACTTC.

The gene calls are TRBV7-2 and TRBJ2-3; 7 bases are shared with TRBD2. Per the germline V gene, CDR1 is SGHTA and CDR2 is FQGNSA. After removal of 5 bases from V and 11 bases from J, the junction contained 10 bases not matched to a gene. This CDR3 comprises 13 residues. CDR3 coding DNA: TGTGCCAGCAGCATACCCCCGGGGGGAGTGCAGTATTTT. Encoded protein: CASSIPPGGVQYF.

The chain links TRBV29-1 to TRBJ2-3, with TRBD2 identical over 13 bases. Germline V gene sequence: CDR1 SQVTM, CDR2 ANQGSEA. This CDR3 contains 18 residues. The junction had 6 bases not matched to a gene; V was cut back by 0 bases and J by 0 bases. The CDR3 sequence: CSVEDGLAGALSTDTQYF. Here the CDR3 DNA reads TGCAGCGTTGAAGACGGACTAGCGGGGGCACTTAGCACAGATACGCAGTATTTT.

This chain joins TRBV29-1 and TRBJ2-5, with D perhaps TRBD1 (5 bases). This CDR3 spans 14 amino acids. V lost 0 bases to trimming and J lost 2 bases, with 10 bases between them. From germline, CDR1 is SQVTM and CDR2 ANQGSEA. CDR3 DNA sequence: TGCAGCGTTGAAGATCCGACAGCGCAAGAGACCCAGTACTTC. Amino acid sequence: CSVEDPTAQETQYF.